This T cell receptor (beta chain) is drawn from a study of T cell responses to AZD1222 COVID-19 vaccine. Study-wide points: Donors skewed white British and female; clonal diversity was possibly underestimated. Rises in breadth and depth of Spike-specific TCRs came after two AZD1222 doses. Vaccine-associated CD4 TCRs spanned spike, dominant at 160-218 and 743-854.

As to this clone: Its antigen is undetermined.

Profiling relied on immunoSEQ multiplex PCR, and the TCRdb table lists in-frame clones only, not all of them. The sample yields tens of thousands of clones, more than 75% seen once. The receptor comes from an adult who received the AZD1222 COVID-19 vaccine. This specimen was peripheral blood, taken 28 days after the second AZD1222 dose.

CDR3 in DNA: TGTGCCAGCAAGAACGGGGGGCTGGATACGCAGTATTTT. Encoded protein: CASKNGGLDTQYF. The J gene is TRBJ2-3, the V gene TRBV9; possible D gene TRBD2, 7 bases. Looked up from germline, CDR1 is SGDLS and CDR2 is YYNGEE. The CDR3 has 13 residues. The V gene lost 6 bases and the J gene lost 6 bases, with 14 bases spanning the gap.